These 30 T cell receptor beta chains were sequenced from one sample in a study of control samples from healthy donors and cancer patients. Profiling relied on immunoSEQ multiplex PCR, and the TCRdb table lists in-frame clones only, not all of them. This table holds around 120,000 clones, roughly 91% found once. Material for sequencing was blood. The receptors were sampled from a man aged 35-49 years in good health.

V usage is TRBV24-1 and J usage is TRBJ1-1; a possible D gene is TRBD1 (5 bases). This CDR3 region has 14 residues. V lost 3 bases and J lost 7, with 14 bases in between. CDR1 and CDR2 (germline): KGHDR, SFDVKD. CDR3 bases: TGTGCCACCAGTGATCCTGGACGGGGGAATGAAGCTTTCTTT. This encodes CATSDPGRGNEAFF.

The CDR3 sequence: CASSQDPRYTDTEAFF. The CDR3 DNA sequence: TGCGCCAGCAGCCAAGATCCACGGTATACGGACACTGAAGCTTTCTTT. The genes are TRBV4-1 and TRBJ1-1, with D uncertain. V was shortened by 0 bases and J by 3 bases, with 14 bases between the two germline ends. The CDR3 totals 16 residues. Germline-derived CDR1 and CDR2 are MGHRA and YSYEKL.

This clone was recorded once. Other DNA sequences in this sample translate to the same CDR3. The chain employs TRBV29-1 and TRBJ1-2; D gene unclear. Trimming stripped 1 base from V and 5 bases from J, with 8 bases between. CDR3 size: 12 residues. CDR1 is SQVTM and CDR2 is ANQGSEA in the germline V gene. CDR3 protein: CSVEGTPYGYTF. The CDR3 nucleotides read TGCAGCGTTGAAGGGACCCCATATGGCTACACCTTC.

The CDR3, as DNA: TGCGCCAGCAGCCAATGGCCAGCGGGGGGCGAGCAGTACTTC. Amino acids: CASSQWPAGGEQYF. The chain recombines TRBV4-1 with TRBJ2-7, with TRBD2 identical over 9 bases. The germline V gene encodes CDR1 MGHRA and CDR2 YSYEKL. This CDR3 contains 14 residues. After removal of 2 bases from V and 6 bases from J, the junction contained 5 bases not matched to a gene.

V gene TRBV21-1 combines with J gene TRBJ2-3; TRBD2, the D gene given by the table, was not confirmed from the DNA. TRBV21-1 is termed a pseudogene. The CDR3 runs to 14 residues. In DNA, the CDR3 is TGTGCCAGGAGGGTCTTCCCGTACCGGGATACGCAGTATTTT. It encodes CARRVFPYRDTQYF.

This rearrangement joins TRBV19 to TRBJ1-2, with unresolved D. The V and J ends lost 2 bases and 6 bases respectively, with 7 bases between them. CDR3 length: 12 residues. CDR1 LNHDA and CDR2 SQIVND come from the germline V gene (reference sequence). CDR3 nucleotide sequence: TGTGCCAGTAGTATAAGGAGGGATGGCTACACCTTC. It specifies CASSIRRDGYTF.

In nucleotides, the CDR3 is TGTGCCATCAGGCGGGACAGGGGAACAGATACGCAGTATTTT. It is translated as CAIRRDRGTDTQYF. V gene TRBV10-3 combines with J gene TRBJ2-3, with TRBD1 matching over 10 bases. V was clipped by 6 bases and J by 3 bases; unmatched bases: 3. Germline V gene sequence: CDR1 ENHRY, CDR2 SYGVKD. The CDR3 has 14 residues.

Here the CDR3 reads CASSPGQLTYEQYF. The CDR3 bases are TGTGCCAGCAGCCCCGGACAGTTAACCTACGAGCAGTACTTC. The rearrangement joins TRBV11-2 to TRBJ2-7; TRBD1 might be the D (6 bases). CDR1 and CDR2 from the germline V gene are SGHAT and FQNNGV. The V end lost 5 bases, the J end lost 2 bases, and 13 bases lay between the germline ends. The CDR3 runs 14 residues.

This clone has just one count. As DNA, the CDR3 is TGTGCCAGCAGTCGACAGGGTGCTTACGGGGAGCTGTTTTTT. This codes for CASSRQGAYGELFF. The chain combines TRBV7-8 with TRBJ2-2, with 7 bases identical to TRBD1. CDR1 is SGHVS and CDR2 is FQNEAQ in the germline V gene. There are 14 residues in the CDR3. After removal of 6 bases from V and 7 bases from J, the junction contained 8 bases not matched to a gene.

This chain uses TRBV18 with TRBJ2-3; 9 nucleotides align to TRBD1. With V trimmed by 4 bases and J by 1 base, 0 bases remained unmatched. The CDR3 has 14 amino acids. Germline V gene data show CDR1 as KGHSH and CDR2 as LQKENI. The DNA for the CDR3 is TGTGCCAGCTCACGACAGGGGGGCACAGATACGCAGTATTTT. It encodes CASSRQGGTDTQYF.

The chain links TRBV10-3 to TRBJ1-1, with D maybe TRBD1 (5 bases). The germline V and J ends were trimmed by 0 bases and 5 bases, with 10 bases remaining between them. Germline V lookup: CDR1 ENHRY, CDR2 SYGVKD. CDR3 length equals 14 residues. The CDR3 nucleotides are TGTGCCATCAGTGAGTCGGGGGGAGGGACTGAAGCTTTCTTT. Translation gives CAISESGGGTEAFF.

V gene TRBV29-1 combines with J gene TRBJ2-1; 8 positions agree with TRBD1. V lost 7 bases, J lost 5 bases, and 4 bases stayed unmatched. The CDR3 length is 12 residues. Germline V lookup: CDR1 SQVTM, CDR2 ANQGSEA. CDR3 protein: CSDRQGNNEQFF. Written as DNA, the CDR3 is TGCAGCGATAGACAGGGGAACAATGAGCAGTTCTTC.

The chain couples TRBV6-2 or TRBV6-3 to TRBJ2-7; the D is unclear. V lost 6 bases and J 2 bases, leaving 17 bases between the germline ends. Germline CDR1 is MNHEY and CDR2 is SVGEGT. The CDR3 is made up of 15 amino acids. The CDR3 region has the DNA TGTGCCAGCAGCTTACTACATCCGCCCCCCTACGAGCAGTACTTC. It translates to CASSLLHPPPYEQYF.

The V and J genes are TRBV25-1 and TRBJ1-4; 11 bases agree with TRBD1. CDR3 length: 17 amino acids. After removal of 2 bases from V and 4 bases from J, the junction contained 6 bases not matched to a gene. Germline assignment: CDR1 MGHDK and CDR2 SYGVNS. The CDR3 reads CASSEVDRGRINEKLFF. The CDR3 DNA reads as TGTGCCAGCAGTGAAGTGGACAGGGGGCGAATTAATGAAAAACTGTTTTTT.

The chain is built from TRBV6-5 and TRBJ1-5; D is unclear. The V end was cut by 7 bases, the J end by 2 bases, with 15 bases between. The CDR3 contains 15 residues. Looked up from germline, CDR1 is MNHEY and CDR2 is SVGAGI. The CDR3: CASTFDGIRNQPQHF. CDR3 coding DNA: TGTGCCAGCACCTTCGACGGGATTCGCAATCAGCCCCAGCATTTT.

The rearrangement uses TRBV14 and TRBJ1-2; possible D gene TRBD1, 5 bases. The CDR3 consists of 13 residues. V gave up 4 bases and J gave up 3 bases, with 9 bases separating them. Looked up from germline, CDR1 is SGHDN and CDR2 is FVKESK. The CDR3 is CASSPGLYYGYTF. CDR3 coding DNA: TGTGCCAGCAGCCCGGGACTCTACTATGGCTACACCTTC.

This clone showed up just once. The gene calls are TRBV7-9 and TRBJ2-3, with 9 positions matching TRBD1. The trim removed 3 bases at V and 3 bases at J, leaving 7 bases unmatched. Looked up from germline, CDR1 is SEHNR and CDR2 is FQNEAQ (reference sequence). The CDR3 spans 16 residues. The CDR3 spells CASSFDPGQGTDTQYF. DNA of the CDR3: TGTGCCAGCAGCTTTGACCCGGGACAGGGTACAGATACGCAGTATTTT.

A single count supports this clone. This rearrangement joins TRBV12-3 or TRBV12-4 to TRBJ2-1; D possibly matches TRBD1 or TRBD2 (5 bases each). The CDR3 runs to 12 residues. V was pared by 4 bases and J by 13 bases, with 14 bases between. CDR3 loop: CASSSGTIFQFF. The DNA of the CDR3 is TGTGCCAGCAGTTCCGGGACCATCTTTCAGTTCTTC.

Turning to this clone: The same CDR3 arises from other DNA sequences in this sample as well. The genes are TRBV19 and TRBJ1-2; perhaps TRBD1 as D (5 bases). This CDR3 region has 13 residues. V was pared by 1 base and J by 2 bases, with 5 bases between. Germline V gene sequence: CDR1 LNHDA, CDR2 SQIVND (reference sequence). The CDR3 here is CASSIGGNYGYTF. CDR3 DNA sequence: TGTGCCAGTAGTATAGGGGGCAACTATGGCTACACCTTC.

CDR3: CASSSRDSRGNSGIQYF. In DNA, the CDR3 is TGTGCCAGCAGCTCCCGGGACTCCCGGGGTAATTCAGGCATTCAGTACTTC. The chain joins TRBV7-3 to TRBJ2-4, with D possibly being TRBD2 (6 bases). Germline V lookup: CDR1 SGHTA, CDR2 FQGTGA. The CDR3 has 17 residues. V lost 4 bases and J 9 bases, leaving 25 bases between the germline ends.

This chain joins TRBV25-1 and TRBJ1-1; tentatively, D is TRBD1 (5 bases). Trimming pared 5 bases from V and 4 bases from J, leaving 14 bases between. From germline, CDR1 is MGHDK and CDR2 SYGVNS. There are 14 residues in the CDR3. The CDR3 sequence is CASSPDPGLTEAFF. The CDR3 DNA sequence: TGTGCCAGCAGTCCTGATCCGGGGCTCACTGAAGCTTTCTTT.

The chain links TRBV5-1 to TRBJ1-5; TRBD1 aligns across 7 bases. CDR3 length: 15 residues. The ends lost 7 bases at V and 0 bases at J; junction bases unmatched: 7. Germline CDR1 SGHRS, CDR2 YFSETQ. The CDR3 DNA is TGCGCCAGCCGACTGGGACAGAATAGCAATCAGCCCCAGCATTTT. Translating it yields CASRLGQNSNQPQHF.

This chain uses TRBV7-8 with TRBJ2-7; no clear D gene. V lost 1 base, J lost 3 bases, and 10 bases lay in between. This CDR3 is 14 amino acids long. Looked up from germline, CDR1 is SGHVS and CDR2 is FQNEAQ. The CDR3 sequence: CASSLVPIGYEQYF. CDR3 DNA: TGTGCCAGCAGCTTAGTGCCGATTGGCTACGAGCAGTACTTC.

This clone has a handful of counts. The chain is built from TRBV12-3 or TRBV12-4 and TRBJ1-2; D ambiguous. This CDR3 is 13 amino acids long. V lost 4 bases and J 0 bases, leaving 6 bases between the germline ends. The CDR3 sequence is CASSYGTNYGYTF. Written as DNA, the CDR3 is TGTGCCAGCAGTTACGGTACTAACTATGGCTACACCTTC.

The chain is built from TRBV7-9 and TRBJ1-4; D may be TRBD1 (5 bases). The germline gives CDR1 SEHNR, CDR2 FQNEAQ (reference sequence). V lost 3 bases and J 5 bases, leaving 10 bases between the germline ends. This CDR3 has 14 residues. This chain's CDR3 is CASSFQGTNEKLFF. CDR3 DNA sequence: TGTGCCAGCAGCTTCCAGGGTACAAATGAAAAACTGTTTTTT.

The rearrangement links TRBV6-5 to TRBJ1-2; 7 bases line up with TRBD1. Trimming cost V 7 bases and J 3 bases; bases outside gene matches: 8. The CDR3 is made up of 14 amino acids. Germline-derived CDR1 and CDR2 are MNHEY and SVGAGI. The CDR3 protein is CASILSRGDYGYTF. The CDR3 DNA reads TGTGCCAGCATTCTCTCCAGGGGGGACTATGGCTACACCTTC.

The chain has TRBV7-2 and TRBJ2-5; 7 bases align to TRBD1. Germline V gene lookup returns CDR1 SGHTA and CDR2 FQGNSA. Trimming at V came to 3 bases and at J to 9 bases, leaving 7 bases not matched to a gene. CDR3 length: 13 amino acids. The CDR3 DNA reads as TGTGCCAGCAGCTTGGGAAGGCAGGGGGCCCAGTACTTC. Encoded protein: CASSLGRQGAQYF.

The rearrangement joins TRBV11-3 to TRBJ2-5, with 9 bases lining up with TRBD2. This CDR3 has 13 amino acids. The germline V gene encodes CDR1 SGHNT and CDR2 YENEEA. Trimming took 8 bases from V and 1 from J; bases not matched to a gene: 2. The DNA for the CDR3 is TGTGCCAGCGGACTAGCGATCCAAGAGACCCAGTACTTC. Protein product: CASGLAIQETQYF.

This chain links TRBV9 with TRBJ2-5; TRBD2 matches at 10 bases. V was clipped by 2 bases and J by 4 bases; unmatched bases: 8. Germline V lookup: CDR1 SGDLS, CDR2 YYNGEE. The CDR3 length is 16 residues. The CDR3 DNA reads TGTGCCAGCAGCGTCCAAGCGGGGGGGCGTAGAGAGACCCAGTACTTC. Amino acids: CASSVQAGGRRETQYF.

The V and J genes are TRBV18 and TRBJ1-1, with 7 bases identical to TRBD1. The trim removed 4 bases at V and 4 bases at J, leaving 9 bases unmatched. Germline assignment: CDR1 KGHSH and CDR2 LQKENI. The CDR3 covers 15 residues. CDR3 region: CASSLLDRDGTEAFF. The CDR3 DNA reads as TGTGCCAGCTCACTTCTCGACAGGGATGGCACTGAAGCTTTCTTT.